A single sample is the source of the 32 T cell receptor beta chains below, sequenced in a study of vaccination effects on CD4 cells after COVID-19. Before sequencing, viral peptide pools were used by the ViraFEST assay to expand antigen-specific CD4+ T cells. When around nine days of culture had elapsed, CD4+ T cells were isolated. SARS-CoV-2 infection was confirmed by PCR in the person between March and December 2020. Their antigens remain unidentified. Data came from immunoSEQ multiplex PCR; TCRdb stores just in-frame clones and leaves some out. Of 21,000 or so clones in the sample, around 74% were seen once. The sequencing used CD4+ T cells from PBMCs cultured with a peptide pool, collected before COVID-19 vaccination. Receptor source: a human donor who had a prior SARS-CoV-2 infection.

The rearrangement joins TRBV7-2 to TRBJ1-1; D ambiguous. Trimming took 1 base from V and 1 from J, leaving 7 bases between them. CDR3 length: 14 amino acids. CDR1 is SGHTA, CDR2 FQGNSA, per germline. The CDR3 DNA reads as TGTGCCAGCAGCTTAGATGCAGAGAACACTGAAGCTTTCTTT. It translates to CASSLDAENTEAFF.

The count of this clone is one. This chain joins TRBV2 and TRBJ1-6; D not certain. V was pared by 0 bases and J by 8 bases, with 5 bases between. The CDR3 has 13 amino acids. Germline loops: CDR1 SNHLY, CDR2 FYNNEI. The CDR3 sequence: CASSEAGDSPLHF. The DNA of the CDR3 is TGTGCCAGCAGTGAAGCGGGTGATTCACCCCTCCACTTT.

V is TRBV7-3 and J is TRBJ2-1, with 8 bases aligning to TRBD2. In germline, CDR1 is SGHTA, CDR2 FQGTGA. The CDR3 runs 15 residues. The V gene end was trimmed by 2 bases and the J gene end by 4 bases; junction bases not matched to a gene: 4. This chain's CDR3 is CASSLALADYNEQFF. Here the CDR3 DNA reads TGTGCCAGCAGCTTAGCACTAGCGGATTACAATGAGCAGTTCTTC.

This clone showed up just a few times. CDR3 in DNA: TGTGCCAGCAGACCCGTCGACAGCAAGACCCAGTACTTC. Its protein product is CASRPVDSKTQYF. This chain joins TRBV7-9 and TRBJ2-5; D may be TRBD1 (5 bases). The germline V and J ends were trimmed by 6 bases and 6 bases, with 14 bases remaining between them. This CDR3 comprises 13 residues. Germline lookup yields CDR1 SEHNR and CDR2 FQNEAQ (reference sequence).

The chain employs TRBV5-6 and TRBJ1-4; D is possibly TRBD1 (6 bases). Trimming removed 2 bases from V and 3 bases from J, with 17 bases in between. CDR1 and CDR2 from the germline V gene are SGHDT and YYEEEE. There are 17 residues in the CDR3. CDR3 residues: CASSFSRGQGPNEKLFF. The DNA for the CDR3 is TGTGCCAGCAGCTTCTCTCGGGGCCAGGGGCCTAATGAAAAACTGTTTTTT.

This clone was counted between two and nine times. V usage is TRBV5-4 and J usage is TRBJ2-5; 7 nucleotides align to TRBD1. This CDR3 contains 15 residues. After removal of 4 bases from V and 5 bases from J, the junction contained 11 bases not matched to a gene. CDR1 is SGHNT and CDR2 is YYREEE in the germline V gene (reference sequence). The CDR3 sequence is CASSRLTTGEETQYF. CDR3 bases: TGTGCCAGCAGCCGACTAACTACAGGGGAGGAGACCCAGTACTTC.

The chain combines TRBV5-1 with TRBJ2-1, with unresolved D. This CDR3 is built from 15 residues. The V and J ends lost 0 bases and 4 bases respectively, with 11 bases between them. Germline lookup yields CDR1 SGHRS and CDR2 YFSETQ. CDR3 nucleotide sequence: TGCGCCAGCAGCTTGGGGTCTGGCGAATACAATGAGCAGTTCTTC. The encoded protein is CASSLGSGEYNEQFF.

The V gene is TRBV19, the J gene TRBJ1-2; 10 bases are a match to TRBD1. The CDR3 runs 15 residues. CDR1 LNHDA and CDR2 SQIVND come from the germline V gene (reference sequence). V lost 6 bases and J lost 2; bases outside the gene matches: 6. The CDR3 bases are TGTGCCAGTAGCCTCCCGGACAGGGGGAACTATGGCTACACCTTC. The encoded protein is CASSLPDRGNYGYTF.

V and J are TRBV6-6 and TRBJ1-5; 11 bases match TRBD1. The germline CDR1 and CDR2 sequences are MNHNY and SVGAGI (reference sequence). This CDR3 contains 16 residues. V dropped 5 bases and J dropped 6; count of bases not matched to a gene: 9. CDR3 sequence (DNA): TGTGCCAGCAGTCCAATGGGACAGGGGGACGGTCAGCCCCAGCATTTT. Translated: CASSPMGQGDGQPQHF.

This clone has a single count. Its ends do not fully match the called genes, so a read error is possible. The chain couples TRBV7-7 to TRBJ2-2; 9 positions agree with TRBD1. The germline V gene has CDR1 SSHAT and CDR2 FNYEAQ (reference sequence). This CDR3 contains 16 residues. CDR3 sequence: CASSLMTGGNTGELFF. The CDR3 coding sequence is TGTGCTAGCAGCTTGATGACAGGGGGTAACACCGGGGAGCTGTTTTTT. The full variable domain, rest sourced from reference TRBV7-7 and TRBJ2-2, is GAGVSQSPRYKVTKRGQDVTLRCDPISSHATLYWYQQALGQGPEFLTYFNYEAQPDKSGLPSDRFSAERPEGSISTLTIQRTEQRDSAMYRCASSLMTGGNTGELFFGEGSRLTVL.

The chain joins TRBV19 to TRBJ1-2; 7 bases fit TRBD1. CDR3 length equals 16 residues. Per germline, CDR1 LNHDA and CDR2 SQIVND (reference sequence). Trimming removed 8 bases from V and 0 bases from J; junction bases left unmatched: 12. For the CDR3, the DNA is TGTGCCAGTGGGGGGCAGGGACAGAGATCTAACTATGGCTACACCTTC. Protein: CASGGQGQRSNYGYTF.

This sequence joins TRBV6-1 and TRBJ2-5, with 8 positions matching TRBD1. Per the germline V gene, CDR1 is MNHNS and CDR2 is SASEGT. V trimming: 2 bases; J trimming: 3 bases; junction bases outside the gene matches: 8. This CDR3 is built from 16 residues. CDR3 protein: CASSEPGTGGEETQYF. The CDR3 DNA sequence: TGTGCCAGCAGTGAACCCGGGACAGGAGGGGAAGAGACCCAGTACTTC.

With regard to this clone: Additional DNA sequences in this sample encode the identical CDR3. The rearrangement links TRBV4-2 to TRBJ2-7, with 10 nucleotides matching TRBD1. This CDR3 spans 15 amino acids. Germline V gene lookup returns CDR1 LGHNA and CDR2 YNFKEQ. Trimming took 4 bases from V and 4 from J; bases not matched to a gene: 7. CDR3 nucleotide sequence: TGTGCCAGCAGCCGCTCCGGGACAGGGGATTACGAGCAGTACTTC. Translation gives CASSRSGTGDYEQYF.

This clone came up a few times. V usage is TRBV3-1 (or the pseudogene TRBV3-2) and J usage is TRBJ2-1; either TRBD1 or TRBD2 may supply D (5 bases each). The CDR3 loop spans 13 amino acids. The germline CDR1 and CDR2 sequences are LGHDT and YNNKEL (reference sequence). V lost 4 bases and J lost 9, with 13 bases in between. The CDR3 loop is CASSPGFGVEQFF. CDR3 nucleotides: TGTGCCAGCAGCCCAGGGTTCGGGGTTGAGCAGTTCTTC.

The chain employs TRBV25-1 and TRBJ2-5; 8 positions match TRBD2. With 0 bases clipped from V and 5 bases from J, the junction kept 8 bases outside the gene matches. Germline V CDR1 and CDR2: MGHDK, SYGVNS. The CDR3 is made up of 16 amino acids. This CDR3 is CASSEYNGGVLETQYF. CDR3 sequence (DNA): TGTGCCAGCAGTGAATATAACGGGGGGGTGCTGGAGACCCAGTACTTC.

This chain connects TRBV20-1 to TRBJ2-7; no clear D. CDR1 is DFQATT and CDR2 is SNEGSKA in the germline V gene (reference sequence). The V gene lost 3 bases and the J gene lost 2 bases, with 14 bases spanning the gap. The CDR3 sequence is 14 residues long. DNA of the CDR3: TGCAGTGCTAGTGGAGTAGGCCCACCCTACGAGCAGTACTTC. This gives the protein CSASGVGPPYEQYF.

The V gene is TRBV4-1, the J gene TRBJ2-3; 9 bases map to TRBD1. V was clipped by 4 bases and J by 1 base; unmatched bases: 0. Germline-derived CDR1 and CDR2 are MGHRA and YSYEKL. The CDR3 consists of 14 residues. This chain's CDR3 is CASSRQGGTDTQYF. As DNA, the CDR3 is TGCGCCAGCAGCCGACAGGGGGGCACAGATACGCAGTATTTT.

The rearrangement links TRBV24-1 to TRBJ2-2; no definite D call. There are 10 residues in the CDR3. The germline V gene has CDR1 KGHDR and CDR2 SFDVKD. V lost 9 bases, J lost 7 bases, and 5 bases lay in between. DNA for the CDR3: TGTGCCACCGGAGACGGGGAGCTGTTTTTT. Its protein is CATGDGELFF.

The chain links TRBV2 to TRBJ1-1; D is unresolved. Trimming cost V 3 bases and J 0 bases, with 5 bases left between them. Germline V gene lookup returns CDR1 SNHLY and CDR2 FYNNEI. The length of the CDR3 is 13 residues. DNA of the CDR3: TGTGCCAGCAGTGATGGGGTGAACACTGAAGCTTTCTTT. Protein sequence: CASSDGVNTEAFF.

The chain employs TRBV7-2 and TRBJ2-1, with TRBD2 as a possible D gene (7 bases). Trimming pared 5 bases from V and 9 bases from J, leaving 14 bases between. Germline V CDR1 and CDR2: SGHTA, FQGNSA. There are 13 residues in the CDR3. The CDR3 DNA follows: TGTGCCAGCAGCATTCTCGCGGGGGCTGAGCAGTTCTTC. Translation: CASSILAGAEQFF.

This clone has just one count. The V gene is TRBV6-1, the J gene TRBJ2-7; the match to TRBD1 covers 8 bases. With V trimmed by 0 bases and J by 3 bases, 4 bases remained unmatched. The CDR3 sequence is 15 residues long. Germline V lookup: CDR1 MNHNS, CDR2 SASEGT. CDR3 loop: CASSEAGDRYYEQYF. The CDR3 DNA reads TGTGCCAGCAGTGAAGCGGGGGACAGGTACTACGAGCAGTACTTC.

This clone was observed once. This chain joins TRBV6-6 and TRBJ1-3; TRBD1 matches 7 bases. CDR3 length equals 16 residues. The germline CDR1 and CDR2 sequences are MNHNY and SVGAGI (reference sequence). After removal of 4 bases from V and 2 bases from J, the junction contained 8 bases not matched to a gene. DNA for the CDR3: TGTGCCAGCAGTTTTAGCCGGGACAGTGCTGGAAACACCATATATTTT. This sequence encodes CASSFSRDSAGNTIYF.

The rearrangement joins TRBV21-1 to TRBJ1-4; the table's D call, TRBD1, was not checked against the DNA. TRBV21-1 is a recognized pseudogene. CDR3 size: 16 residues. CDR3 sequence: CASSAQGTDNNEKLFF. The CDR3 region has the DNA TGTGCCAGCAGCGCCCAAGGGACAGACAACAATGAAAAACTGTTTTTT.

V is TRBV19 and J is TRBJ1-5; D gene ambiguous. Germline CDR1 reads LNHDA; CDR2 reads SQIVND (reference sequence). This CDR3 is 14 amino acids long. V dropped 0 bases and J dropped 1 base, with 4 bases sitting between them. CDR3 DNA: TGTGCCAGTAGTATAGAAAGCAGCAATCAGCCCCAGCATTTT. This codes for CASSIESSNQPQHF.

This sequence joins TRBV5-1 and TRBJ2-6; D is undetermined. CDR1 is SGHRS, CDR2 YFSETQ, per germline. The V end lost 4 bases, the J end lost 0 bases, and 14 bases lay between the germline ends. The CDR3 contains 17 residues. CDR3 sequence reads: CASSPRIDISGANVLTF. The CDR3 region has the DNA TGCGCCAGCAGCCCGAGAATCGACATCTCTGGGGCCAACGTCCTGACTTTC.

This clone showed up just a few times. This sequence joins TRBV5-1 and TRBJ2-7; TRBD1 matches at 10 bases. This CDR3 has 13 amino acids. With 6 bases clipped from V and 6 bases from J, the junction kept 6 bases outside the gene matches. Germline V gene sequence: CDR1 SGHRS, CDR2 YFSETQ. CDR3: CASKADRGAEQYF. CDR3 sequence (DNA): TGCGCCAGCAAGGCGGACAGGGGGGCCGAGCAGTACTTC. The full variable domain, its missing parts supplied by reference TRBV5-1 and TRBJ2-7, is KAGVTQTPRYLIKTRGQQVTLSCSPISGHRSVSWYQQTPGQGLQFLFEYFSETQRNKGNFPGRFSGRQFSNSRSEMNVSTLELGDSALYLCASKADRGAEQYFGPGTRLTVT.

The rearrangement links TRBV6-6 to TRBJ2-1; D is undetermined. The CDR3 covers 16 residues. From germline, CDR1 is MNHNY and CDR2 SVGAGI (reference sequence). Trimming took off 5 bases at V and 1 base at J, with 15 bases between the two ends. The CDR3 bases are TGTGCCAGCAGTATCCGGACGGCCAATTCCTACAATGAGCAGTTCTTC. Its translation is CASSIRTANSYNEQFF.

This clone is a singleton in its sample. This chain joins TRBV10-3 and TRBJ1-3; a possible D gene is TRBD1 (5 bases). Germline V gene sequence: CDR1 ENHRY, CDR2 SYGVKD. Trimming shortened V by 11 bases and J by 0 bases, and 11 bases separated the two germline ends. The CDR3 length is 13 residues. The CDR3, as DNA: TGTGCCTCAGGGAAGGACTCTGGAAACACCATATATTTT. It translates to CASGKDSGNTIYF.

This clone has only a few counts. This chain uses TRBV5-4 with TRBJ2-7; D is uncertain. The CDR3 has 13 residues. The germline V gene encodes CDR1 SGHNT and CDR2 YYREEE (reference sequence). V dropped 2 bases and J dropped 7 bases, with 13 bases sitting between them. The CDR3 coding sequence is TGTGCCAGCAGCTTCACCGACCCCTCAGAGCAGTACTTC. This gives the protein CASSFTDPSEQYF.

Remarks on this clone: Mismatch with germline at one junction end may stem from a read error. The CDR3 loop is CASSVSGTNTGELFF. Here the CDR3 DNA reads TGTGCTAGCAGCGTTAGCGGTACGAACACCGGGGAGCTGTTTTTT. The chain is built from TRBV7-7 and TRBJ2-2, with D maybe TRBD2 (6 bases). There are 15 residues in the CDR3. CDR1 and CDR2 (germline): SSHAT, FNYEAQ (reference sequence).

The gene calls are TRBV5-6 and TRBJ2-1; TRBD2 aligns across 11 bases. CDR3 length: 17 amino acids. CDR1 and CDR2 (germline): SGHDT, YYEEEE. After removal of 2 bases from V and 3 bases from J, the junction contained 7 bases not matched to a gene. CDR3 DNA: TGTGCCAGCAGCTTTGACAGGACTAGCGGGTTCTACAATGAGCAGTTCTTC. This gives the protein CASSFDRTSGFYNEQFF.

This chain joins TRBV9 and TRBJ1-2; 9 nucleotides match TRBD1. The CDR3 covers 14 residues. With V trimmed by 4 bases and J by 2 bases, 3 bases remained unmatched. Germline assignment: CDR1 SGDLS and CDR2 YYNGEE. In nucleotides, the CDR3 is TGTGCCAGCAGCCCGGACAGGGGCAACTATGGCTACACCTTC. This translates into CASSPDRGNYGYTF.